This entry is about one T cell receptor beta chain. Its antigen is not known. The record originates from a study of T cell responses to AZD1222 COVID-19 vaccine. Study-wide findings and caveats: Nearly half of spike-specific TCRs reportedly go after variant regions that carry no mutations. Receipt of two AZD1222 doses was followed by a rise in Spike-specific TCR breadth and depth.

Profiled with immunoSEQ multiplex PCR; TCRdb holds only in-frame clones, not every one. The sample has about 82,000 clones; around 86% are singletons. Investigators merged groups given second doses at roughly 4 or roughly 12 weeks. With 0 bases removed from V and 0 bases from J, the gap between germline ends came to 9 bases. The CDR3 has 16 amino acids. Germline lookup yields CDR1 SEHNR and CDR2 FQNEAQ (reference sequence). The material sequenced was peripheral blood, taken 28 days after the second AZD1222 dose. The origin of this receptor is an adult who received the AZD1222 COVID-19 vaccine. The chain couples TRBV7-9 to TRBJ1-3; D not certain. In nucleotides, the CDR3 is TGTGCCAGCAGCTTAGCTTCAGGCCTCTCTGGAAACACCATATATTTT. It encodes CASSLASGLSGNTIYF. The full variable domain, its missing parts supplied by reference TRBV7-9 and TRBJ1-3, is DTGVSQNPRHKITKRGQNVTFRCDPISEHNRLYWYRQTLGQGPEFLTYFQNEAQLEKSRLLSDRFSAERPKGSFSTLEIQRTEQGDSAMYLCASSLASGLSGNTIYFGEGSWLTVV.